A single sample is the source of the 7 T cell receptor beta chains below, sequenced in a study of blood T cell repertoires in COVID-19. The repertoire was sequenced with immunoSEQ multiplex PCR; TCRdb's copy has only in-frame clones and lacks some. The sample has about 140,000 clones; 88% are singletons. The specimen sequenced was peripheral blood. The source is a woman aged 55-70 years with acute or convalescent COVID-19.

This rearrangement joins TRBV5-1 to TRBJ1-1; tentative D call: TRBD1 (5 bases). The V end lost 4 bases, the J end lost 6 bases, and 16 bases lay between the germline ends. Germline V gene lookup returns CDR1 SGHRS and CDR2 YFSETQ. The CDR3 is made up of 14 amino acids. Here the CDR3 DNA reads TGCGCCAGCAGCCCGGACATCCATGGCGCTGAAGCTTTCTTT. It codes for CASSPDIHGAEAFF.

The V and J genes are TRBV6-5 and TRBJ1-2; the match to TRBD1 covers 7 bases. The V and J ends lost 6 bases and 0 bases, in that order; junction bases with no gene match: 4. Looked up from germline, CDR1 is MNHEY and CDR2 is SVGAGI. The CDR3 runs 14 residues. CDR3 DNA sequence: TGTGCCAGCAGGGAGGGACAGACTAACTATGGCTACACCTTC. It codes for CASREGQTNYGYTF.

This chain uses TRBV27 with TRBJ1-3, with a weak D call TRBD1 (6 bases). From germline, CDR1 is MNHEY and CDR2 SMNVEV (reference sequence). Trimming removed 5 bases from V and 1 base from J, with 18 bases in between. This CDR3 has 17 residues. In nucleotides, the CDR3 is TGTGCCAGCAGTCGCTACGGGACATATGGATCTGGAAACACCATATATTTT. It encodes CASSRYGTYGSGNTIYF.

The chain carries TRBV7-2 and TRBJ2-3, with unresolved D. CDR3 length equals 11 residues. Germline lookup yields CDR1 SGHTA and CDR2 FQGNSA. V dropped 3 bases and J dropped 4 bases, with 2 bases sitting between them. CDR3 sequence (DNA): TGTGCCAGCAGCTTCGCAGATACGCAGTATTTT. It specifies CASSFADTQYF. The whole variable domain, remainder taken from reference TRBV7-2 and TRBJ2-3, is GAGVSQSPSNKVTEKGKDVELRCDPISGHTALYWYRQSLGQGLEFLIYFQGNSAPDKSGLPSDRFSAERTGGSVSTLTIQRTQQEDSAVYLCASSFADTQYFGPGTRLTVL.

The chain links TRBV27 to TRBJ2-1; weak D call: TRBD2 (7 bases). The CDR3 is 13 amino acids. Per the germline V gene, CDR1 is MNHEY and CDR2 is SMNVEV (reference sequence). Between the trimmed V and J ends, which lost 3 bases and 6 bases, there was a span of 9 bases. The CDR3 DNA is TGTGCCAGCAGTTTTGGGGGGGCCAATGAGCAGTTCTTC. Its protein product is CASSFGGANEQFF.

DNA of the CDR3: TGCAGCGTTGGTCACGGAGCCCCGAGGTATGGCTACACCTTC. Translated, it gives CSVGHGAPRYGYTF. The chain is built from TRBV29-1 and TRBJ1-2; D is ambiguous. The V end lost 4 bases, the J end lost 5 bases, and 17 bases lay between the germline ends. The CDR3 contains 14 residues. Germline lookup yields CDR1 SQVTM and CDR2 ANQGSEA.

The chain links TRBV7-2 to TRBJ1-5; D not resolved. The CDR3 has 15 residues. The V gene's germline CDR1 is SGHTA and CDR2 FQGNSA. Trimming took off 1 base at V and 0 bases at J, with 7 bases between the two ends. The CDR3 coding sequence is TGTGCCAGCAGCTTAGAACAAAATAGCAATCAGCCCCAGCATTTT. As protein: CASSLEQNSNQPQHF.